The clone carrying this TCR beta chain was counted a few times. Its antigen is unknown. CDR3 length: 16 residues. Per germline, CDR1 MNHEY and CDR2 SVGEGT. Trimming stripped 5 bases from V and 2 bases from J, with 17 bases between. These data come from a study of T-cell memory formation after mild COVID-19. Points from the study as a whole: Shrinking CD4+ clones were chiefly CM and EM; CD8+ ones were chiefly EMRA. Certain responding clones were present in pre-infection memory, suggesting participation of cross-reactive memory.

Each CDR3 protein is one row after TCRdb ran MiXCR on the 5' RACE reads. The profile shows 120,000 to 150,000 distinct CDR3 sequences, 13% to 15% of them singletons. The clonotype was recovered from an adult woman who had mild COVID-19 (a few samples of this study predate the infection). Cell type and time point are not known. Sequenced: PBMCs or a T cell subset sorted from them (not recorded which). V and J are TRBV6-2 or TRBV6-3 and TRBJ2-3, with unresolved D. The CDR3 is CASSPDEEGITDTQYF. The CDR3 DNA follows: TGTGCCAGCAGTCCCGATGAAGAAGGGATCACAGATACGCAGTATTTT.